The rows below give T cell receptor beta chains drawn from one sample of a study of tumor-infiltrating lymphocytes in primary liver carcinoma. TCRdb fed the multiplex PCR reads into MiXCR, producing one record per CDR3 protein. This sample yields 300,000 to 350,000 distinct CDR3 sequences, of which about 50% are seen a single time; 17% belongs to the top ten. The sequenced sample consisted of peripheral blood. The receptors stem from a woman aged 30 to 39 with primary liver carcinoma and hepatitis B virus infection. Both conserved end residues are part of each CDR3. A D gene is named only where the DNA matches it firmly. Expanded clones get a size class; other rows say once, few or many, or leave the size out.

d_gene	v_gene	abundance	j_gene	CDR3nt	CDR3aa
-	TRBV7-8	-	TRBJ2-1	TGTGCCAGCAGCGCGGGAACCGGGAGTAGCGGCTACAATGAGCAGTTCTTC	CASSAGTGSSGYNEQFF
-	TRBV12-5	few	TRBJ2-1	TGTGCTAGTGGTTTGGTGAATGAGCAGTTCTTC	CASGLVNEQFF
TRBD2	TRBV7-8	-	TRBJ2-7	TGTGCCAGCAGCCGTAGGACTAGCGGGAGCTCCTACGAGCAGTACTTC	CASSRRTSGSSYEQYF
TRBD2	TRBV11-2	-	TRBJ2-5	TGTGCCAACGGCTTTAGGGGAGGCGGGAGGGTTCCAGAGACCCAGTACTTC	CANGFRGGGRVPETQYF
-	TRBV5-1	once	TRBJ2-5	TGCGCCAACAGCTTCGGGCCGCAAGAGACCCAGTACTTC	CANSFGPQETQYF
-	TRBV4-3	few	TRBJ2-5	TGCGCCAGCAGCCAAGATTCCCCGGACAGTCAAGAGACCCAGTACTTC	CASSQDSPDSQETQYF
TRBD2	TRBV4-2	-	TRBJ2-2	TGTGCCAGCAGCCCCTACTACGTAGCGGGGGACACCGGGGAGCTGTTTTTT	CASSPYYVAGDTGELFF
TRBD2	TRBV12-3/TRBV12-4	-	TRBJ2-7	TGTGCCAGCAGTCGGATTAGCGGGCACTCCTACGAGCAGTACTTC	CASSRISGHSYEQYF
TRBD2	TRBV11-3	medium-sized	TRBJ2-1	TGTGCCAGCAGCTTAGGCCTACTAGCGGGAGGCTACAATGAGCAGTTCTTC	CASSLGLLAGGYNEQFF
-	TRBV6-2/TRBV6-3	few	TRBJ2-2	TGTGCCAGCAATTCCGGGATAGGGACCGGGGAGCTGTTTTTT	CASNSGIGTGELFF
TRBD1	TRBV12-3/TRBV12-4	many	TRBJ2-5	TGTGCCAGCAGTCGACAGGGTAACCAAGAGACCCAGTACTTC	CASSRQGNQETQYF
-	TRBV5-5	-	TRBJ2-3	TGTGCCAGCAGCTTGGGACAGACTAGCACAGATACGCAGTATTTT	CASSLGQTSTDTQYF
-	TRBV6-6	few	TRBJ2-2	TGTGCCAGCATACCGGGAACGAACACCGGGGAGCTGTTTTTT	CASIPGTNTGELFF
-	TRBV29-1	-	TRBJ1-1	TGCAGCGTTGAGGCCAGGGTGACTGAAGCTTTCTTT	CSVEARVTEAFF
TRBD2	TRBV4-2	few	TRBJ2-7	TGTGCCAGCAGCCAAGATGGGGCGGGAGAAAATGAGCAGTACTTC	CASSQDGAGENEQYF
-	TRBV21-1	-	TRBJ2-5	TGTGCTGGGCAGGAGAGGGGACAAGAGACCCAGTACTTC	CAGQERGQETQYF
TRBD2	TRBV6-2/TRBV6-3	many	TRBJ2-1	TGTGCCAGCAGGAGGAGCGGGAGTATCGATGAGCAGTTCTTC	CASRRSGSIDEQFF
-	TRBV10-3	-	TRBJ2-3	TGTGCCATCATGGGTACTAGAAACGATACGCCGTATTTT	CAIMGTRNDTPYF
-	TRBV7-9	-	TRBJ2-7	TGTGCCAGCAACTCCGACGAAGCCGAGCAGTACTTC	CASNSDEAEQYF
TRBD2	TRBV6-5	few	TRBJ2-4	TGTGCCAGCAGCGACCGGGGCGGGGGGACCAAAAACATTCAGTACTTC	CASSDRGGGTKNIQYF
-	TRBV12-3/TRBV12-4	-	TRBJ2-2	TGTGCCAGCAGTTTAGCCGGACAAAGCACCGGGGAGCTGTTTTTT	CASSLAGQSTGELFF
TRBD2	TRBV6-1	few	TRBJ2-3	TGTGCCAGCACCCCTGATGCGGGAGGGGCCGATACGCAGTATTTT	CASTPDAGGADTQYF
TRBD2	TRBV6-2/TRBV6-3	-	TRBJ2-1	TGTGTCAGCAGTCCCTTAGCGGGGCCTACCAATGAGCAGTTCTTC	CVSSPLAGPTNEQFF
-	TRBV29-1	-	TRBJ1-2	TGCAGCGTGGAACACGGAAGCGGAAAAACTATATTC	CSVEHGSGKTIF
TRBD2	TRBV6-1	many	TRBJ2-3	TGTGCCAGCAGTGAAGGAACGGGAGGGGGGACAGATACGCAGTATTTT	CASSEGTGGGTDTQYF
-	TRBV15	once	TRBJ1-2	TGTGCCACCAGCACCCCCGGGGGGTCTAGAGGCTACACCTTC	CATSTPGGSRGYTF
-	TRBV11-2	many	TRBJ2-7	TGTGCCTCAAGGAGTGTGGCGAGCCGGGACTACGAGCAGTACTTC	CASRSVASRDYEQYF
-	TRBV28	-	TRBJ2-7	TGTGCCAGCAGTTTGATAGGGGATGAGCGGTACTTC	CASSLIGDERYF
-	TRBV12-3/TRBV12-4	many	TRBJ2-5	TGTGCCAGCACTTCCACGGGGTACGGGACCCAGTACTTC	CASTSTGYGTQYF
-	TRBV6-5	-	TRBJ2-1	TGTGCCAGCAGCCGAGCGGTATACAATGAGCAGTTCTTC	CASSRAVYNEQFF
TRBD2	TRBV6-5	few	TRBJ2-2	TGTGCCAGCAGTGGGGCTCGTAAGGGACTAGGGGCCGGGGAGCTGTTTTTT	CASSGARKGLGAGELFF
TRBD2	TRBV7-8	-	TRBJ2-3	TGTGCCAGCAGCTTAGAAGAGGCTAGCGGGAACACAGATACGCGGTATTTT	CASSLEEASGNTDTRYF
-	TRBV14	-	TRBJ1-1	TGTGCCAGCAGCTCCCGCACTGAAGCTTTCTTT	CASSSRTEAFF
-	TRBV6-2/TRBV6-3	many	TRBJ2-7	TGTGCCAGCAGTCTCTCATTTCGGGGGAAGGTATCCTACGAGCAGTACTTC	CASSLSFRGKVSYEQYF
-	TRBV6-1	-	TRBJ2-3	TGTGCCAGCACCCCGCAGGGAATATCCACAGATACGCAGTATTTT	CASTPQGISTDTQYF
-	TRBV7-9	-	TRBJ2-3	TGTGCCCAAAGACGGAGCGCAGTGGCAGATACGCAGTATTTT	CAQRRSAVADTQYF
TRBD1	TRBV5-1	-	TRBJ2-7	TGCGCCAGCAGCCCCCGCTGGGGCGGACAGGGCTACGAGCAGTACTTC	CASSPRWGGQGYEQYF
-	TRBV11-2	-	TRBJ1-6	TGTGTCAGCAGCCCGGGTTTCGGGACTTATGATTCACCCCTCCACTTT	CVSSPGFGTYDSPLHF
-	TRBV30	-	TRBJ1-2	TGTGCCTGGAGTTCGCATAACTATGGCTACACCTTC	CAWSSHNYGYTF
-	TRBV5-5	-	TRBJ2-3	TGTGCCAGCAGCTTGGGGGGCCACACAGATACGCAGTATTTT	CASSLGGHTDTQYF
-	TRBV6-1	few	TRBJ2-7	TGTGCCAGCAGTGAAGGGCTGAGCAACGAGCAGTACTTC	CASSEGLSNEQYF
TRBD2	TRBV7-9	once	TRBJ2-3	TGTGCCAGCAGCTCCTACACCCGGGAGGGTTCAGATACGCCGTATTTT	CASSSYTREGSDTPYF